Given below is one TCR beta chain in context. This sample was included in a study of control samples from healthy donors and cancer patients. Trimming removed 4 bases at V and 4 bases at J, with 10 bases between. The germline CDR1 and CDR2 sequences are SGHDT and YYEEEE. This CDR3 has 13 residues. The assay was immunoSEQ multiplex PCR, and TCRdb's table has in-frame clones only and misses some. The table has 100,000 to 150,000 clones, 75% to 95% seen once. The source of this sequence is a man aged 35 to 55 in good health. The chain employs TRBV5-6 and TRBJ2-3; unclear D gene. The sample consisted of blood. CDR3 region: CASSGSSADTQYF. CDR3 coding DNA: TGTGCCAGCAGCGGGTCTTCAGCAGATACGCAGTATTTT.